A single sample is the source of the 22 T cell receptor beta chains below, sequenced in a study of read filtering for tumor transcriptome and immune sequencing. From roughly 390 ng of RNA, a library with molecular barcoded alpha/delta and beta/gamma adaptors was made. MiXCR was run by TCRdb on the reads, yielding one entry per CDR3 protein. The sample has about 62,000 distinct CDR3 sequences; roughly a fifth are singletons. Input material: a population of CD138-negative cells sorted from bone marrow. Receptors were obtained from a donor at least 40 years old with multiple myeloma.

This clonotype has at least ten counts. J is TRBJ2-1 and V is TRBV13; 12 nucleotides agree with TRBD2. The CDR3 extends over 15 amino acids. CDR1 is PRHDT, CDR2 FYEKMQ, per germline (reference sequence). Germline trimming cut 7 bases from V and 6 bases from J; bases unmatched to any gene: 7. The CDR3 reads CASILGLAGRNEQFF. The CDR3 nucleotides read TGTGCCAGCATCCTCGGACTAGCGGGGCGCAATGAGCAGTTCTTC.

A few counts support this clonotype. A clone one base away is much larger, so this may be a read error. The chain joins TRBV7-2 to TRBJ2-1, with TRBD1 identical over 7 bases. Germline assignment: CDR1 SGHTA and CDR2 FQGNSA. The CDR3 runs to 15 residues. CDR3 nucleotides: TGTGCCAGCAGCAAAACAGGGGCGGGTTACAATGGGCAGTTCTTC. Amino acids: CASSKTGAGYNGQFF.

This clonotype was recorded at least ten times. In nucleotides, the CDR3 is TGTGCCACCAGTGATCCGGCGACAGTTTCCTACAATGAGCAGTTCTTC. This codes for CATSDPATVSYNEQFF. This chain links TRBV24-1 with TRBJ2-1; a possible D gene is TRBD1 (5 bases). Trimming removed 3 bases at V and 1 base at J, with 12 bases between. This CDR3 has 16 residues. CDR1 is KGHDR, CDR2 SFDVKD, per germline.

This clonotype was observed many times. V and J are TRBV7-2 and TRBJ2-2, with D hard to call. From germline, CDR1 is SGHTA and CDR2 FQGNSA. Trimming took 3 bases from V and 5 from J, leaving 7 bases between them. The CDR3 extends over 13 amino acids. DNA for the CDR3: TGTGCCAGCAGCTTTACTGGAACCGGGGAGCTGTTTTTT. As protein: CASSFTGTGELFF.

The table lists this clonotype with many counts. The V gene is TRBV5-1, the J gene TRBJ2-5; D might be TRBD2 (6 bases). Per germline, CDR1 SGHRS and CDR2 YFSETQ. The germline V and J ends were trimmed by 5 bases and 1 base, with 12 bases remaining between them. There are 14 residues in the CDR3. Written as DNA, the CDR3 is TGCGCCAGCAGAGGAGGGAGCTTCCAAGAGACCCAGTACTTC. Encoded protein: CASRGGSFQETQYF.

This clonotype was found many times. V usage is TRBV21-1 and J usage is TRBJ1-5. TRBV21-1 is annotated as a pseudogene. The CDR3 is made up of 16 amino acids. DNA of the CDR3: TGTGCCAGCAGCGACCTACGGGGAAATAGCAATCAGCCCCAGCATTTT. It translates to CASSDLRGNSNQPQHF.

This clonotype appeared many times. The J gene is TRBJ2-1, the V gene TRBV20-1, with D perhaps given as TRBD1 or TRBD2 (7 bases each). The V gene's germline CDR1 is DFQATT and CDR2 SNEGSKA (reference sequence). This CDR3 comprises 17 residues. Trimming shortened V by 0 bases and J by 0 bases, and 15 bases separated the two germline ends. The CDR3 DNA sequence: TGCAGTGCTAGAGATCAGGGGGGGGCCAGCTCCTACAATGAGCAGTTCTTC. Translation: CSARDQGGASSYNEQFF.

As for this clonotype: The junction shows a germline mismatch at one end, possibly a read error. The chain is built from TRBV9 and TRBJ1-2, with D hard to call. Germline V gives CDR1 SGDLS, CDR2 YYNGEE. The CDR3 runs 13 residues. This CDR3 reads CASGVAERYGYTF. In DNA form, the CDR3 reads TGTGCCAGCGGCGTAGCAGAGCGCTATGGCTACACCTTC.

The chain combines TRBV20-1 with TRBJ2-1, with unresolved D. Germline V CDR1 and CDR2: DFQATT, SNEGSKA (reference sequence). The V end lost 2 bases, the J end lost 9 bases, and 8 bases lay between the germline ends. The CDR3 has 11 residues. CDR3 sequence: CSARMLVEQFF. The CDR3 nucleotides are TGCAGTGCTAGAATGCTAGTTGAGCAGTTCTTC.

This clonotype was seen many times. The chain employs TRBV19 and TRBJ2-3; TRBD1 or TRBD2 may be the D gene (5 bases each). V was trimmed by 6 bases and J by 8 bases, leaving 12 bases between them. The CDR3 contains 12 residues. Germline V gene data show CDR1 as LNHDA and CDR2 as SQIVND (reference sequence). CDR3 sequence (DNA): TGTGCCAGTAGCAGGGACGTGGTTACGCAGTATTTT. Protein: CASSRDVVTQYF.

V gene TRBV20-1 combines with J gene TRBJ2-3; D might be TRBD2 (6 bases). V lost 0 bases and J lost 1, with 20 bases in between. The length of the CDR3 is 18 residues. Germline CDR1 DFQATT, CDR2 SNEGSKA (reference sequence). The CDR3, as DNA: TGCAGTGCTAGAGACCTACGGGCGGCGGGGAAGCGCACAGATACGCAGTATTTT. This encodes CSARDLRAAGKRTDTQYF.

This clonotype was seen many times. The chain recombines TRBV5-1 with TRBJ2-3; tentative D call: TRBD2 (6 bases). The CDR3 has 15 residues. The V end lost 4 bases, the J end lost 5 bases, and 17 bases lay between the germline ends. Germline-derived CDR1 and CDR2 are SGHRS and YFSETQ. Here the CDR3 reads CASSGGTVGGDTQYF. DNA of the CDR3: TGCGCCAGCAGCGGCGGCACGGTGGGGGGAGATACGCAGTATTTT.

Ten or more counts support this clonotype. The CDR3 bases are TGTGCCAGCTCACTCCAGGGGGCTGAGTCTGAAGCTTTCTTT. Translating gives CASSLQGAESEAFF. V usage is TRBV18 and J usage is TRBJ1-1; 8 bases line up with TRBD1. The CDR3 is 14 amino acids. V shed 4 bases, J shed 6 bases, and the junction held 7 bases outside the gene matches. Germline V CDR1 and CDR2: KGHSH, LQKENI.

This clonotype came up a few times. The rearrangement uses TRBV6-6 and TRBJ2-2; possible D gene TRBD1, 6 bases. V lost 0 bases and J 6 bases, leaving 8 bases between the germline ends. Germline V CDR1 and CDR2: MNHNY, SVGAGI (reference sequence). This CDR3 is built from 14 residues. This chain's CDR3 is CASSYSNRAGELFF. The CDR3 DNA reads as TGTGCCAGCAGTTACTCGAACAGGGCCGGGGAGCTGTTTTTT.

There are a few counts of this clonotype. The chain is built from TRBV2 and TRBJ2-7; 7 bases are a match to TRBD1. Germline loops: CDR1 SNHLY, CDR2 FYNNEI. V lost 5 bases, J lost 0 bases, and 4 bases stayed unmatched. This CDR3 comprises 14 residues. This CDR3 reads CASSRDSYSYEQYF. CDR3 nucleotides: TGTGCCAGCAGTCGGGACAGCTACTCCTACGAGCAGTACTTC.

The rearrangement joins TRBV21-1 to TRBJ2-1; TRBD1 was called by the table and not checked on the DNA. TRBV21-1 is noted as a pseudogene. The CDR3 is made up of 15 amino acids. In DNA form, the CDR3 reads TGTGCCAGCAGCAACCCCCCGGGACGAGACACTGAGCAGTTCTTC. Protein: CASSNPPGRDTEQFF.

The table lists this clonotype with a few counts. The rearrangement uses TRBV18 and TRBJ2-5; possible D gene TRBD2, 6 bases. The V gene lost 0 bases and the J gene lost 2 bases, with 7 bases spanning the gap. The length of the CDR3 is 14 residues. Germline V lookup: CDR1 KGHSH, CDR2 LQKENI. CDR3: CASSPPGLQETQYF. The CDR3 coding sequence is TGTGCCAGCTCACCACCGGGACTTCAAGAGACCCAGTACTTC. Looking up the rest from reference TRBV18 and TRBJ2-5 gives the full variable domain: NAGVMQNPRHLVRRRGQEARLRCSPMKGHSHVYWYRQLPEEGLKFMVYLQKENIIDESGMPKERFSAEFPKEGPSILRIQQVVRGDSAAYFCASSPPGLQETQYFGPGTRLLVL.

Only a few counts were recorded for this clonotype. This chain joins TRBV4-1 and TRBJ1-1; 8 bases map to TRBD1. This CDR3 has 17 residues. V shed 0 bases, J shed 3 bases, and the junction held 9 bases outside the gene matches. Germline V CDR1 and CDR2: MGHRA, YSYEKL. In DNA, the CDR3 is TGCGCCAGCAGCCAAGATCGGGGGACAGGCTCCTACACTGAAGCTTTCTTT. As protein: CASSQDRGTGSYTEAFF.

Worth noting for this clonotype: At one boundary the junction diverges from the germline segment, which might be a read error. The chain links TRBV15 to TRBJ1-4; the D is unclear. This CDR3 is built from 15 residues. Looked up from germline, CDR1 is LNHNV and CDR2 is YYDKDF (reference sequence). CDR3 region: CATGREGTTNEKLFF. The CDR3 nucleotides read TGTGCCACCGGCAGAGAAGGAACAACTAATGAGAAACTGTTTTTT.

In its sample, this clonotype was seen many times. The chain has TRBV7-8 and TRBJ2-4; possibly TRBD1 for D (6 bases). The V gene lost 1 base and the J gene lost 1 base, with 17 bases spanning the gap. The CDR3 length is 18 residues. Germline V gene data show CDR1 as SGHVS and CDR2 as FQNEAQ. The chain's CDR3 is CASSLGVSRGSAKNIQYF. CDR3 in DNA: TGTGCCAGCAGCTTAGGGGTTTCCAGGGGCTCGGCCAAAAACATTCAGTACTTC.

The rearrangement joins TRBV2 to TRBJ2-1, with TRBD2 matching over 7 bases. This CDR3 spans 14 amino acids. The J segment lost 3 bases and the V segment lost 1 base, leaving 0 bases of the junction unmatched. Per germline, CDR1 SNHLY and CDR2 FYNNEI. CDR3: CASSEGEGYNEQFF. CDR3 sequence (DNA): TGTGCCAGCAGTGAAGGGGAGGGCTACAATGAGCAGTTCTTC.

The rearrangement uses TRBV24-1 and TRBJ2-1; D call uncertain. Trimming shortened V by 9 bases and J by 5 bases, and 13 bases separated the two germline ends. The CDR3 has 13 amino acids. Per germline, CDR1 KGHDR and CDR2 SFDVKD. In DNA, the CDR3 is TGTGCCACCTGGTCTCAGACAAACAATGAGCAGTTCTTC. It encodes CATWSQTNNEQFF.